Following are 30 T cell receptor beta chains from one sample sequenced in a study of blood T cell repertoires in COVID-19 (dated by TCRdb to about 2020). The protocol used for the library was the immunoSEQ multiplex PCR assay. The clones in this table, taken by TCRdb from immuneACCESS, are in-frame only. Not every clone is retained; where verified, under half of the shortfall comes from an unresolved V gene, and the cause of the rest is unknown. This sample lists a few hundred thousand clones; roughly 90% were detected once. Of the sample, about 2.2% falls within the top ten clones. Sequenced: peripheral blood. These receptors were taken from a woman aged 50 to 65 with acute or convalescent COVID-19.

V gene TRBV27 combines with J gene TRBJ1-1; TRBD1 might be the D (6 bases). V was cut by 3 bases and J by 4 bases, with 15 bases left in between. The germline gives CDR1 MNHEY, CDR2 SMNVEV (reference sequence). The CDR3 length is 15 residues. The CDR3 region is CASSLQGHGATEAFF. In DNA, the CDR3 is TGTGCCAGCAGTTTGCAGGGGCATGGGGCCACTGAAGCTTTCTTT.

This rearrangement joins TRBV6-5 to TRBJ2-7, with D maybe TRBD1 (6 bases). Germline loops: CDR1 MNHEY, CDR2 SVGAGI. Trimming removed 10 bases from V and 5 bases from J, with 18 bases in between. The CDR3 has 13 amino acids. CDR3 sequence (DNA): TGTGCCACCACGGCCCCAGGGGCCCACGAGCAGTACTTC. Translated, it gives CATTAPGAHEQYF.

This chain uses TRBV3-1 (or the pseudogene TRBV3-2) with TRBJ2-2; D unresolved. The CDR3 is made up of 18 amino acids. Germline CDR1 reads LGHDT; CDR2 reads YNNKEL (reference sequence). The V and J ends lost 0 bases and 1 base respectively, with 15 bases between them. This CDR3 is CASSQESYLVMNTGELFF. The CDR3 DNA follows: TGTGCCAGCAGCCAAGAATCGTATCTCGTAATGAACACCGGGGAGCTGTTTTTT.

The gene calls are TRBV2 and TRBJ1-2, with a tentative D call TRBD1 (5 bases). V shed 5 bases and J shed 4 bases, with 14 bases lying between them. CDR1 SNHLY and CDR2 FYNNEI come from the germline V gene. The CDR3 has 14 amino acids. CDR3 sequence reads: CASSYQPGGYGYTF. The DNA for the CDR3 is TGTGCCAGCAGTTACCAGCCGGGGGGCTATGGCTACACCTTC.

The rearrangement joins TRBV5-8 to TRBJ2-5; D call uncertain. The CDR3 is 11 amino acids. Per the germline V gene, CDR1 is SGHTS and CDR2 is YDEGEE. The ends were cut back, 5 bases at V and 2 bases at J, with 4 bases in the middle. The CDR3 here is CASRSQETQYF. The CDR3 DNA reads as TGTGCCAGCAGATCTCAAGAGACCCAGTACTTC. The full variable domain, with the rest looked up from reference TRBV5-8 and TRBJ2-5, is EAGVTQSPTHLIKTRGQQATLRCSPISGHTSVYWYQQALGLGLQFLLWYDEGEERNRGNFPPRFSGRQFPNYSSELNVNALELEDSALYLCASRSQETQYFGPGTRLLVL.

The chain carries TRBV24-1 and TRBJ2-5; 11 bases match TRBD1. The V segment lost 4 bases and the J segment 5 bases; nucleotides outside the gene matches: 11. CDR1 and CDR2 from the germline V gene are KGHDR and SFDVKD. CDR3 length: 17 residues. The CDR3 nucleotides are TGTGCCACCAGTGACTCTCCGGGGACAGGGGGATGGGAGACCCAGTACTTC. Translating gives CATSDSPGTGGWETQYF.

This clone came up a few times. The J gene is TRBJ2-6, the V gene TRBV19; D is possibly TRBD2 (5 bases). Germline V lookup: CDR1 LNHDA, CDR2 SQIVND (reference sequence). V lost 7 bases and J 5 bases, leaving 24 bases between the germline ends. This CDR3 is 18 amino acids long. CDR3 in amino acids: CASKLSSGGQTWANVLTF. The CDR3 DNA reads TGTGCCAGTAAGTTAAGTAGTGGCGGGCAGACCTGGGCCAACGTCCTGACTTTC.

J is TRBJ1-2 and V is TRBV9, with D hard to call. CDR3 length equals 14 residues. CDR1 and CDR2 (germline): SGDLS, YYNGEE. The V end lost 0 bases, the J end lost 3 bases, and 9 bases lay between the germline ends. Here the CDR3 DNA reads TGTGCCAGCAGCGTAGTTTCGAGTGACTATGGCTACACCTTC. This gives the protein CASSVVSSDYGYTF.

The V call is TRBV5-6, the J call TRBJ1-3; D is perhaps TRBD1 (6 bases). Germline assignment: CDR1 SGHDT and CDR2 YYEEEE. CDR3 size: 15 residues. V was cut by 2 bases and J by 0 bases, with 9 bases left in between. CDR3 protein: CASSFDRLSGNTIYF. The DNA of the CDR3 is TGTGCCAGCAGCTTTGACAGGCTCTCTGGAAACACCATATATTTT.

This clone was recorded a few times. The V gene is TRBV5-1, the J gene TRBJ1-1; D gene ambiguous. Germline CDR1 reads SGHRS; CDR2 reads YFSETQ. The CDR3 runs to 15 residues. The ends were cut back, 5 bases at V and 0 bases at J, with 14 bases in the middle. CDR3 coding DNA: TGCGCCAGCAGGAACAGCCCGATATTGAACACTGAAGCTTTCTTT. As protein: CASRNSPILNTEAFF.

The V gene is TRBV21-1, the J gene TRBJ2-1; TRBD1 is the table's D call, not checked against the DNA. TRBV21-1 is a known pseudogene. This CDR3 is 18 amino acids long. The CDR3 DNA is TGTGCCAGCAGGAAAGGACAGGGCGCGCATCCCCCAAATCGTGAGCAGTTCTTC. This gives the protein CASRKGQGAHPPNREQFF.

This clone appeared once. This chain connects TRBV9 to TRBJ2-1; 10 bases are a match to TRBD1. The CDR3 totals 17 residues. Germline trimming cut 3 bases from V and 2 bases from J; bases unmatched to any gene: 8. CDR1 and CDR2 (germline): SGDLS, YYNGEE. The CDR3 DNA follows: TGTGCCAGCAGCGCCGACTACGGGACAGGGGCCTACAATGAGCAGTTCTTC. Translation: CASSADYGTGAYNEQFF.

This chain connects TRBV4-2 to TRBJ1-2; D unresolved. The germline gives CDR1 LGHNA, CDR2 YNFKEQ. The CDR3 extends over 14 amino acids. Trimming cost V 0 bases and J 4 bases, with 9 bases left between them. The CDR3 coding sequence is TGTGCCAGCAGCCAAGAACGAGGGATCTATGGCTACACCTTC. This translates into CASSQERGIYGYTF.

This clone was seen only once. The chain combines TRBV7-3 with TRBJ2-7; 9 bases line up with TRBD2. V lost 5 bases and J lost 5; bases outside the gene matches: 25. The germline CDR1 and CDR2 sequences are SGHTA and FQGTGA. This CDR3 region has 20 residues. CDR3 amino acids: CASSHMTGTSSIPGYDEQYF. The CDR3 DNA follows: TGTGCCAGCAGCCATATGACCGGGACTAGCAGTATCCCCGGGTACGACGAGCAGTACTTC.

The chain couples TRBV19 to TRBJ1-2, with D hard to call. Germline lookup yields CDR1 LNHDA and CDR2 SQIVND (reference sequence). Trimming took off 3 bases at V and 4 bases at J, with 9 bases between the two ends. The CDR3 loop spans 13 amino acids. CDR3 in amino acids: CASSMGSFYGYTF. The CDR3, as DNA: TGTGCCAGTAGTATGGGCAGCTTCTATGGCTACACCTTC. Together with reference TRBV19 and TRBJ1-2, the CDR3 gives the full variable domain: DGGITQSPKYLFRKEGQNVTLSCEQNLNHDAMYWYRQDPGQGLRLIYYSQIVNDFQKGDIAEGYSVSREKKESFPLTVTSAQKNPTAFYLCASSMGSFYGYTFGSGTRLTVV.

CDR3 DNA sequence: TGCGCCAGCAGCCAAGAGTCCCTAGCGGGGGGGCCCACCGGGGAGCTGTTTTTT. Protein product: CASSQESLAGGPTGELFF. The rearrangement uses TRBV4-1 and TRBJ2-2; 12 bases are a match to TRBD2. The ends lost 0 bases at V and 4 bases at J; junction bases unmatched: 6. Germline values: CDR1 MGHRA, CDR2 YSYEKL. This CDR3 contains 18 residues.

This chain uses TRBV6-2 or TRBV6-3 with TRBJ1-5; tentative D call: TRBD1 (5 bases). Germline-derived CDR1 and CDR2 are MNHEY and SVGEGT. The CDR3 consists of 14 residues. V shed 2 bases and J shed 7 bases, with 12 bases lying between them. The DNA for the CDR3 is TGTGCCAGCAGTTACGGGGCAGGGCGACAGCCCCAGCATTTT. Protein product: CASSYGAGRQPQHF.

CDR3 sequence: CASSPQGGNTEAFF. Here the CDR3 DNA reads TGTGCCAGCAGCCCACAGGGGGGGAACACTGAAGCTTTCTTT. V is TRBV7-2 and J is TRBJ1-1, with 8 bases that match TRBD1. V dropped 5 bases and J dropped 1; count of bases not matched to a gene: 3. CDR3 length equals 14 residues. The germline gives CDR1 SGHTA, CDR2 FQGNSA. The full variable domain, with the rest looked up from reference TRBV7-2 and TRBJ1-1, is GAGVSQSPSNKVTEKGKDVELRCDPISGHTALYWYRQSLGQGLEFLIYFQGNSAPDKSGLPSDRFSAERTGGSVSTLTIQRTQQEDSAVYLCASSPQGGNTEAFFGQGTRLTVV.

This CDR3 is CASSYGGDDQETQYF. The CDR3, as DNA: TGTGCCAGCAGTTACGGCGGGGACGATCAAGAGACCCAGTACTTC. This chain connects TRBV6-2 or TRBV6-3 to TRBJ2-5; a weak D match, TRBD2 (6 bases). Germline CDR1 reads MNHEY; CDR2 reads SVGEGT. Trimming stripped 2 bases from V and 2 bases from J, with 12 bases between. The CDR3 sequence is 15 residues long.

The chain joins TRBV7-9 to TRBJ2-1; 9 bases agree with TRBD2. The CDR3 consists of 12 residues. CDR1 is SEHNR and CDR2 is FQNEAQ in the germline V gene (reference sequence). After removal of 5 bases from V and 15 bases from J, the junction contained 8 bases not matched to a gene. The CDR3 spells CASSPLAGGLFF. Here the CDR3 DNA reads TGTGCCAGCAGCCCACTAGCGGGTGGTCTGTTCTTC.

The chain's CDR3 is CACSRDRGQTQYF. CDR3 coding DNA: TGTGCCTGCTCCCGGGACAGGGGACAGACCCAGTACTTC. The J gene is TRBJ2-5, the V gene TRBV30, with 10 nucleotides matching TRBD1. V was clipped by 6 bases and J by 6 bases; unmatched bases: 7. The germline CDR1 and CDR2 sequences are GTSNPN and SVGIG (reference sequence). CDR3 length: 13 amino acids.

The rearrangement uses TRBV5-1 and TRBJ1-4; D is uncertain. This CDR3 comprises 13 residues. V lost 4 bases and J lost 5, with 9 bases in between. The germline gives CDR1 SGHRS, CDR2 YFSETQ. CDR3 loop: CASSPRLNEKLFF. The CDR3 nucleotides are TGCGCCAGCAGCCCCAGATTGAATGAAAAACTGTTTTTT. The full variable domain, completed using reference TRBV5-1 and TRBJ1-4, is KAGVTQTPRYLIKTRGQQVTLSCSPISGHRSVSWYQQTPGQGLQFLFEYFSETQRNKGNFPGRFSGRQFSNSRSEMNVSTLELGDSALYLCASSPRLNEKLFFGSGTQLSVL.

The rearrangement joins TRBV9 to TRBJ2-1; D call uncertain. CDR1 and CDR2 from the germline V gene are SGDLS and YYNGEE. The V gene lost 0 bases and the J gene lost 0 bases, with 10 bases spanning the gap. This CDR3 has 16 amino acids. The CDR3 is CASSVGLESSYNEQFF. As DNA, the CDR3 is TGTGCCAGCAGCGTAGGTCTAGAATCCTCCTACAATGAGCAGTTCTTC.

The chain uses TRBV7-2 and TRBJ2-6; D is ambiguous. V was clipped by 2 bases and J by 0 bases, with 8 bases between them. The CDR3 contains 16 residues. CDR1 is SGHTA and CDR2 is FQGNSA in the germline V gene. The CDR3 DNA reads TGTGCCAGCAGCTTATGGCAAGTCTCTGGGGCCAACGTCCTGACTTTC. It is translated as CASSLWQVSGANVLTF.

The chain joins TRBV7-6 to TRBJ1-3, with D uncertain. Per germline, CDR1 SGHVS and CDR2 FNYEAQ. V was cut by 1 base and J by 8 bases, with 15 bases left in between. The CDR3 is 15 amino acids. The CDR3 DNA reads TGTGCCAGCAGCTTAGGGCGGGTTCAGGAGGACACCATATATTTT. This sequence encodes CASSLGRVQEDTIYF.

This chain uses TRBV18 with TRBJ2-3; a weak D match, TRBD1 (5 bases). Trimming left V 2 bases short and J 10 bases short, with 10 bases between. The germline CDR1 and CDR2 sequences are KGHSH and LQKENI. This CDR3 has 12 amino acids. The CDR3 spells CASSPAGWAQYF. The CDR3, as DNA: TGTGCCAGCTCACCAGCAGGGTGGGCGCAGTATTTT.

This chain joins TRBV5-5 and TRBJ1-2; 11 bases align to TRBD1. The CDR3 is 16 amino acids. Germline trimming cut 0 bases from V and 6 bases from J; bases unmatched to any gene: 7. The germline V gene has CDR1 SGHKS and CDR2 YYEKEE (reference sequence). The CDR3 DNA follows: TGTGCCAGCAGCTTGGGGACAGGGGGCGGGAGAAATGGCTACACCTTC. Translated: CASSLGTGGGRNGYTF.

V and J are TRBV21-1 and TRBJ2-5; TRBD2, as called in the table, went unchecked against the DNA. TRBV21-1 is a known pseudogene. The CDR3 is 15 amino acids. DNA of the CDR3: TGTGCCAGCAGCAAAATGGACTGCAACCAAGAGACCCAGTACTTC. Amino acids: CASSKMDCNQETQYF.

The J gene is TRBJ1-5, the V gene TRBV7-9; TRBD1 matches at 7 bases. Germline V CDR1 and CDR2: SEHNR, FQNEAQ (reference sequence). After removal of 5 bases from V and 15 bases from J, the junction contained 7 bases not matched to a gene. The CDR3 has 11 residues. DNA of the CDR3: TGTGCCAGCAGCCTAGGGACAGCCTGGCATTTT. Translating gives CASSLGTAWHF.

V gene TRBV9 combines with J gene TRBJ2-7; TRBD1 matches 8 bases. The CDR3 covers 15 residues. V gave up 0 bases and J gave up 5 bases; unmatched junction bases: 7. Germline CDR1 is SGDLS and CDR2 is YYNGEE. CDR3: CASSVDQQGVHEQYF. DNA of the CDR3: TGTGCCAGCAGCGTAGATCAACAGGGGGTCCACGAGCAGTACTTC.